The TCR beta chain under discussion was sequenced for a study of shared clonotypes between healthy human individuals. The study's findings and limits: All-four-donor shared clonotypes had higher generation probabilities than non-shared clonotypes did. It was expected that sequencing depth would affect clonotype sharing among donors.

The CDR3 is 14 amino acids. Between the trimmed V and J ends, which lost 5 bases and 4 bases, there was a span of 14 bases. CDR1 is MNHNY and CDR2 is SVGAGI in the germline V gene (reference sequence). The repertoire was sequenced with immunoSEQ multiplex PCR; TCRdb's copy has only in-frame clones and lacks some. This table has roughly 1,500,000 clones, 95% to 99% appearing once. As regards this clone: Its antigen is unidentified.

The gene calls are TRBV6-6 and TRBJ1-2; TRBD1 is a possible D gene (5 bases). This TCR derives from a man aged 30 to 45 in good health. The specimen was naive CD4+ T cells sorted from blood. Subset meaning: CD45RA+ positively selected. CDR3 sequence (DNA): TGTGCCAGCAGTCTGAGGACAATCTTCTATGGCTACACCTTC. As protein: CASSLRTIFYGYTF.